The 24 T cell receptor beta chains presented below share a single source sample, sequenced in a study of cytomegalovirus exposure and HLA in healthy donors. Some clones are missing from TCRdb's copy, which holds only in-frame ones; the method was immunoSEQ multiplex PCR. The table includes about 360,000 clones, approximately 90% detected once. Source material: PBMCs. These receptors came from a woman younger than 30 in good health and CMV-seronegative.

The gene calls are TRBV7-7 and TRBJ2-3, with 9 positions matching TRBD2. J was trimmed by 4 bases and V by 5 bases; bases with no gene match: 10. The germline V gene has CDR1 SSHAT and CDR2 FNYEAQ (reference sequence). The CDR3 is made up of 16 amino acids. The CDR3, as DNA: TGTGCCAGCAGCCCAATAGCGGGGGACGGCGCAGATACGCAGTATTTT. Translated: CASSPIAGDGADTQYF.

The chain links TRBV28 to TRBJ1-1; TRBD1 matches at 8 bases. The germline V gene encodes CDR1 MDHEN and CDR2 SYDVKM. V shed 5 bases and J 1 base; nucleotides not matched to a gene: 6. CDR3 length: 15 residues. This CDR3 reads CASSPNDRGNTEAFF. The CDR3 DNA reads TGTGCCAGCAGTCCCAATGACAGGGGGAACACTGAAGCTTTCTTT.

The chain joins TRBV11-2 to TRBJ2-1; 7 positions match TRBD2. The CDR3 has 16 residues. V gave up 1 base and J gave up 2 bases; unmatched junction bases: 5. The germline CDR1 and CDR2 sequences are SGHAT and FQNNGV. The CDR3 region is CASSLGLRGAYNEQFF. The CDR3 DNA reads TGTGCCAGCAGCTTAGGTCTCCGGGGGGCCTACAATGAGCAGTTCTTC.

Details on this clone: Germline is not matched at one junction end, which may reflect a read error. This chain joins TRBV29-1 and TRBJ2-2; perhaps TRBD2 as D (7 bases). The CDR3 has 11 amino acids. The germline CDR1 and CDR2 sequences are SQVTM and ANQGSEA. The CDR3 spells CSVYRRGGLFF. DNA for the CDR3: TGCAGCGTTTACCGAAGGGGGGGGCTGTTTTTT.

The V and J genes are TRBV5-5 and TRBJ2-5; 13 bases align to TRBD2. The CDR3 extends over 17 amino acids. In germline, CDR1 is SGHKS, CDR2 YYEKEE (reference sequence). The ends lost 3 bases at V and 1 base at J; junction bases unmatched: 6. The CDR3 spells CASSYTWTSGGQETQYF. The DNA for the CDR3 is TGTGCCAGCAGCTATACTTGGACTAGCGGGGGCCAAGAGACCCAGTACTTC.

V is TRBV7-3 and J is TRBJ2-3, with TRBD2 matching over 9 bases. CDR1 is SGHTA, CDR2 FQGTGA, per germline. The CDR3 spans 14 residues. After removal of 4 bases from V and 1 base from J, the junction contained 0 bases not matched to a gene. Written as DNA, the CDR3 is TGTGCCAGCAGCTCTAGCGGGGGCACAGATACGCAGTATTTT. This encodes CASSSSGGTDTQYF. The whole variable domain, remainder taken from reference TRBV7-3 and TRBJ2-3, is GAGVSQTPSNKVTEKGKYVELRCDPISGHTALYWYRQSLGQGPEFLIYFQGTGAADDSGLPNDRFFAVRPEGSVSTLKIQRTERGDSAVYLCASSSSGGTDTQYFGPGTRLTVL.

The rearrangement links TRBV4-1 to TRBJ2-1; 8 positions agree with TRBD2. J lost 3 bases, V lost 4 bases, and 2 bases had no gene match. The CDR3 runs 14 residues. Germline values: CDR1 MGHRA, CDR2 YSYEKL. CDR3 residues: CASSPSGGYNEQFF. The CDR3 nucleotides read TGCGCCAGCAGCCCCAGCGGGGGCTACAATGAGCAGTTCTTC.

V and J are TRBV28 and TRBJ2-1; 10 bases fit TRBD2. Germline CDR1 reads MDHEN; CDR2 reads SYDVKM. V was pared by 1 base and J by 0 bases, with 12 bases of the junction left unmatched. There are 20 residues in the CDR3. This CDR3 is CASSLFRLAGAPSSYNEQFF. CDR3 bases: TGTGCCAGCAGTTTATTCCGACTAGCGGGCGCCCCGAGCTCCTACAATGAGCAGTTCTTC.

The chain links TRBV28 to TRBJ2-3, with D perhaps matching TRBD1 (6 bases). This CDR3 is 15 amino acids long. V gave up 5 bases and J gave up 0 bases, with 12 bases separating them. Germline CDR1 is MDHEN and CDR2 is SYDVKM. In DNA form, the CDR3 reads TGTGCCAGCAGTCATCGGACAGCTAGCACAGATACGCAGTATTTT. Protein: CASSHRTASTDTQYF.

The CDR3 DNA follows: TGTGCCAGCAGCTTCGGGGTAATGGACACCGGGGAGCTGTTTTTT. Translation: CASSFGVMDTGELFF. The genes are TRBV5-4 and TRBJ2-2; weak D call: TRBD2 (5 bases). The CDR3 contains 15 residues. Trimming stripped 2 bases from V and 3 bases from J, with 11 bases between. Germline CDR1 and CDR2: SGHNT and YYREEE (reference sequence).

This clone was recorded once. The chain has TRBV5-4 and TRBJ2-3; no clear D. The CDR3 totals 14 residues. The V and J ends lost 0 bases and 2 bases respectively, with 7 bases between them. Germline V gene lookup returns CDR1 SGHNT and CDR2 YYREEE (reference sequence). CDR3 in DNA: TGTGCCAGCAGCTTGGACAAATCCACAGATACGCAGTATTTT. This gives the protein CASSLDKSTDTQYF.

The chain is built from TRBV28 and TRBJ1-3; D is ambiguous. The ends were cut back, 6 bases at V and 4 bases at J, with 16 bases in the middle. CDR3 length equals 15 residues. Germline V lookup: CDR1 MDHEN, CDR2 SYDVKM. The CDR3 sequence: CASSPLGSFGNTIYF. The CDR3 DNA follows: TGTGCCAGCAGCCCCCTGGGGAGCTTCGGAAACACCATATATTTT.

The V and J genes are TRBV27 and TRBJ2-3; D is perhaps TRBD1 (5 bases). The V end was cut by 5 bases, the J end by 5 bases, with 17 bases between. This CDR3 spans 15 amino acids. Looked up from germline, CDR1 is MNHEY and CDR2 is SMNVEV (reference sequence). The DNA of the CDR3 is TGTGCCAGCAGTCCTAAGGGCAGGGCAAGAGATACGCAGTATTTT. Its protein product is CASSPKGRARDTQYF.

This chain uses TRBV18 with TRBJ1-2, with a weak D call TRBD1 (5 bases). The CDR3 is made up of 18 amino acids. CDR1 KGHSH and CDR2 LQKENI come from the germline V gene. V dropped 0 bases and J dropped 4 bases, with 21 bases sitting between them. The CDR3 reads CASSPPAGRLVGVYGYTF. The CDR3 nucleotides read TGTGCCAGCTCACCACCGGCAGGGCGCTTGGTCGGTGTCTATGGCTACACCTTC.

This sequence joins TRBV27 and TRBJ2-7; no definite D call. Germline V gives CDR1 MNHEY, CDR2 SMNVEV (reference sequence). The CDR3 is 13 amino acids. V was shortened by 3 bases and J by 5 bases, with 11 bases between the two germline ends. The CDR3: CASSFRHRDEQYF. The CDR3 nucleotides are TGTGCCAGCAGTTTCAGACACCGCGACGAGCAGTACTTC.

The rearrangement uses TRBV7-6 and TRBJ2-7, with 14 bases identical to TRBD2. This CDR3 has 18 residues. The germline CDR1 and CDR2 sequences are SGHVS and FNYEAQ. Trimming took 0 bases from V and 3 from J; bases not matched to a gene: 7. CDR3 in DNA: TGTGCCAGCAGCTTAGCGAGGGGACTAGCGGGGGCCGACTACGAGCAGTACTTC. It codes for CASSLARGLAGADYEQYF.

The chain combines TRBV5-4 with TRBJ2-3; 10 nucleotides agree with TRBD1. Germline-derived CDR1 and CDR2 are SGHNT and YYREEE (reference sequence). V gave up 1 base and J gave up 2 bases; unmatched junction bases: 4. CDR3 length: 16 residues. The chain's CDR3 is CASSLWGQGPTDTQYF. DNA for the CDR3: TGTGCCAGCAGCTTGTGGGGACAGGGGCCCACAGATACGCAGTATTTT.

This clone has just a few counts. The chain employs TRBV27 and TRBJ1-2; perhaps TRBD1 as D (5 bases). This CDR3 has 11 amino acids. Deletions cut 8 bases from V and 6 bases from J, with 10 bases between. Germline V gene lookup returns CDR1 MNHEY and CDR2 SMNVEV (reference sequence). Here the CDR3 reads CASGGVNGYTF. The CDR3 nucleotides read TGTGCCAGCGGGGGGGTGAATGGCTACACCTTC.

V usage is TRBV4-1 and J usage is TRBJ2-5; 7 nucleotides line up with TRBD2. CDR1 and CDR2 from the germline V gene are MGHRA and YSYEKL. The CDR3 spans 18 residues. Trimming cost V 0 bases and J 1 base; bases outside gene matches: 11. The CDR3 sequence is CASSQDFLGSGRQETQYF. The CDR3 DNA sequence: TGCGCCAGCAGCCAAGACTTCTTGGGTAGCGGGCGCCAAGAGACCCAGTACTTC.

This chain joins TRBV2 and TRBJ2-7, with 10 bases matching TRBD1. In germline, CDR1 is SNHLY, CDR2 FYNNEI. This CDR3 has 15 residues. V shed 2 bases, J shed 2 bases, and the junction held 3 bases outside the gene matches. The chain's CDR3 is CASSETGQGPYEQYF. The CDR3 bases are TGTGCCAGCAGTGAAACGGGACAGGGGCCCTACGAGCAGTACTTC.

V gene TRBV2 combines with J gene TRBJ2-2; 8 bases fit TRBD1. The germline V gene encodes CDR1 SNHLY and CDR2 FYNNEI. The CDR3 length is 15 residues. V dropped 2 bases and J dropped 4; count of bases not matched to a gene: 3. CDR3 in amino acids: CASSEQGAGTGELFF. In DNA, the CDR3 is TGTGCCAGCAGTGAACAGGGGGCCGGCACCGGGGAGCTGTTTTTT.

V and J are TRBV6-1 and TRBJ2-2; TRBD2 agrees at 10 bases. CDR3 length equals 18 residues. Germline CDR1 MNHNS, CDR2 SASEGT. The J segment lost 4 bases and the V segment lost 3 bases, leaving 11 bases of the junction unmatched. The CDR3 loop is CASSDGSGGASGTGELFF. The CDR3 DNA sequence: TGTGCCAGCAGTGATGGCAGCGGGGGGGCCTCGGGCACCGGGGAGCTGTTTTTT.

This chain joins TRBV11-2 and TRBJ2-2, with TRBD2 matching 9 bases. Trimming cost V 5 bases and J 3 bases; bases outside gene matches: 1. Germline V gives CDR1 SGHAT, CDR2 FQNNGV. CDR3 size: 14 residues. CDR3 residues: CASSRTSDTGELFF. The CDR3 nucleotides read TGTGCCAGCAGCCGGACTAGCGACACCGGGGAGCTGTTTTTT.

The chain is built from TRBV11-2 and TRBJ1-1, with D perhaps TRBD1 (6 bases). V was pared by 5 bases and J by 0 bases, with 19 bases between. CDR1 SGHAT and CDR2 FQNNGV come from the germline V gene. The CDR3 sequence is 17 residues long. The CDR3 DNA follows: TGTGCCAGCAGCCCTAGGACAGTAGGGATTATGAACACTGAAGCTTTCTTT. Its protein is CASSPRTVGIMNTEAFF. Based on the CDR3 plus reference TRBV11-2 and TRBJ1-1, the full variable domain is EAGVAQSPRYKIIEKRQSVAFWCNPISGHATLYWYQQILGQGPKLLIQFQNNGVVDDSQLPKDRFSAERLKGVDSTLKIQPAKLEDSAVYLCASSPRTVGIMNTEAFFGQGTRLTVV.